Below, one TCR beta chain is given with its context. Its cognate antigen has yet to be identified. Each CD8+ T cell subset was flow-sorted in triplicate, with fewer than 350,000 cells per subset placed directly into RLT lysis buffer. To exclude memory contaminants, naive CD8+ T cells were stringently defined as CD45RO-CCR7+CD27+CD95-. Standard density gradient centrifugation was used to isolate peripheral blood mononuclear cells from buffy coats. A FACSAria III was used to flow-sort naive CD8+ T cells into CXCR3-negative and CXCR3-positive populations. Total RNA was extracted from sorted cells using an RNeasy Mini Kit. The CDR3 runs 12 residues from the cysteine to the phenylalanine. DNA was not recorded. The germline V gene gives CDR1 as SGHDT and CDR2 as YYEEEE. The sample was run on a NextSeq 550. The Human TCR Profiling Kit (MiLaboratory) was used to make UMI-labeled 5' RACE TRB cDNA libraries. The full amount of extracted RNA was used for cDNA synthesis, and the full amount of resulting cDNA was used for PCR amplification. The libraries were made side by side, with each library going through the same number of PCR cycles. The authors processed their data as follows. About 54,000 +/- 9,700 unique UMI-labeled TRB cDNA molecules per library were extracted with MIGEC and MiXCR, with at least two reads per UMI required. Each library averaged 40,000 +/- 10,000 functional in-frame TRB CDR3 nucleotide clonotypes without stop codons. After each sample was downsampled to 5000 UMI-labeled TRB molecules, VDJtools was used to calculate diversity metrics such as normalized Shannon-Wiener and Chao1. For the central five CDR3 residues, VDJtools calculated physicochemical properties weighted by clonotype size, namely interaction energy, strength, volume and Kidera factor 4. With the reads reprocessed by TCRdb, a single entry stands for each CDR3 protein sequence and no DNA is reported. Here the V and J calls rest on TCRdb's processing, not on the authors' analysis. This sample's clone table shows about 120,000 distinct CDR3 sequences. Together, the top ten hold 0.35% to 0.4% of the sample.

The sample comes from a study of CXCR3-negative and CXCR3-positive naive CD8 T cells (dated by TCRdb to 2018 to 2020). Regarding the study in general: In total, some 150 million TRB reads were obtained, which works out to roughly 1.5 +/- 0.3 million reads per library. The TRBV-TRBJ cluster analysis covered naive subsets from about five donors and memory cells from 3 donors. Data from around 11 donors, pooled across two independent experiments, went into the diversity and physicochemical repertoire analyses. Study-wide findings and limitations: Surface CD5, linked to self-reactivity in mice, was comparable between naive subsets; TCR interaction strength was therefore also inferred from TRB CDR3 physicochemical properties. Repertoire diversity was comparably high in both naive subsets but much lower in memory CD8+ T cells. CXCR3 expression partially decreased after cryopreservation, so most assays used freshly isolated PBMCs. Naive CXCR3-negative and CXCR3-positive cells from the same donor showed similar TRBV-TRBJ usage, whereas memory cells showed distinct patterns. TRB CDR3s from CXCR3-positive naive cells showed higher hydrophobicity (lower Kidera factor 4), lower energy, and higher strength and volume indices than CXCR3-negative naive cells.

The rearrangement combines TRBV5-6 with TRBJ2-1; with no DNA, the TCRdb D assignment of TRBD1 cannot be verified. The sequencing input was naive CXCR3+ CD8+ T cells from blood. The cell subset or site tag for this specimen amounts to: CD45RO-CCR7+CD27+CD95- naive CD8+ T cells expressing CXCR3 (TNR3+). This TCR was recovered from a human donor in good health. Some clones in this sample may be carry-over from other donors' samples. CDR3 protein: CASSIRDLEQFF. The CDR3 plus the reference TRBV5-6 and TRBJ2-1 genes for the other parts give the full variable domain: DAGVTQSPTHLIKTRGQQVTLRCSPKSGHDTVSWYQQALGQGPQFIFQYYEEEERQRGNFPDRFSGHQFPNYSSELNVNALLLGDSALYLCASSIRDLEQFFGPGTRLTVL.